The entry that follows covers one T cell receptor beta chain sequence. Antigen unknown. Sequencing of DNA taken from cultured CD4+ T cells relied on the Oncomine TCR Beta short-read assay. A single record per CDR3 protein comes from TCRdb applying MiXCR to the PCR reads. The data hold fewer than 20,000 distinct CDR3 sequences, with over 45% observed a single time. The data were taken from a study of vaccination and CD4 T cells after COVID-19. The V end was cut by 2 bases, the J end by 8 bases, with 16 bases between. Germline V CDR1 and CDR2: LGHDT, YNNKEL (reference sequence). The CDR3 contains 15 residues. Treatment noted: approximately 11-day PBMC culture with coronavirus spike peptide pools or control peptides (ViraFEST assay).

The chain is built from TRBV3-1 and TRBJ1-3; D is possibly TRBD1 (6 bases). This TCR derives from a human donor who had recovered from COVID-19. This sample comprised CD4+ T cells from blood, cultured in vitro, obtained before SARS-CoV-2 vaccination. The CDR3: CASSQWDTRGHTIYF. Written as DNA, the CDR3 is TGTGCCAGCAGCCAATGGGACACTCGAGGCCACACCATATATTTT.